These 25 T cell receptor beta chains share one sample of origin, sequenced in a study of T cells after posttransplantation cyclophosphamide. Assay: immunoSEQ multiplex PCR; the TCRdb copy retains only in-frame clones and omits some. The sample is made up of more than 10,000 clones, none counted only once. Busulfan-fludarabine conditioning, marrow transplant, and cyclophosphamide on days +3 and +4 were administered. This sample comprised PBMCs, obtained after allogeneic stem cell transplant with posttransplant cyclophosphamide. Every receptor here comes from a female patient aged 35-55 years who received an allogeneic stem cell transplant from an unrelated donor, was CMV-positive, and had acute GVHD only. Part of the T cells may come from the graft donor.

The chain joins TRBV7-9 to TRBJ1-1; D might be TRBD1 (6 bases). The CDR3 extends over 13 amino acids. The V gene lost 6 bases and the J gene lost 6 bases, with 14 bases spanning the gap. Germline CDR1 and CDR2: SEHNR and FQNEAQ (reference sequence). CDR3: CASSEPGVAEAFF. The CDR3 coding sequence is TGTGCCAGCAGTGAACCAGGGGTGGCTGAAGCTTTCTTT.

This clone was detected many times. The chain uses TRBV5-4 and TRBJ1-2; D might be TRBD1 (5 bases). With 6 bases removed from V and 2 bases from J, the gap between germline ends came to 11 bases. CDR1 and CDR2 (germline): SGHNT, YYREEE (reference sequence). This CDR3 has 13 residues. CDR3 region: CASKGGANYGYTF. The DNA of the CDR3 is TGTGCCAGCAAAGGAGGGGCAAACTATGGCTACACCTTC.

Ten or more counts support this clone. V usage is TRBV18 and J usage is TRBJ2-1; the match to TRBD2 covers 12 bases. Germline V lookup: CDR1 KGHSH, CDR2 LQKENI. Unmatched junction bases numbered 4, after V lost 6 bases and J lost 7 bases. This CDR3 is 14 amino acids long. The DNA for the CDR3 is TGTGCCAGCTCTCGACTAGCGGGAGAAAATGAGCAGTTCTTC. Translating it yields CASSRLAGENEQFF.

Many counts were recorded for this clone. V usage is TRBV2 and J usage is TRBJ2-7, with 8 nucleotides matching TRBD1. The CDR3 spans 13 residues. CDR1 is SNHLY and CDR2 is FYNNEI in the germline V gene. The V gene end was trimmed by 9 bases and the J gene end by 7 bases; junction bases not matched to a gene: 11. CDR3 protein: CASRGQGEGEQYF. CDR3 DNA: TGTGCCAGTCGCGGACAGGGTGAAGGAGAGCAGTACTTC.

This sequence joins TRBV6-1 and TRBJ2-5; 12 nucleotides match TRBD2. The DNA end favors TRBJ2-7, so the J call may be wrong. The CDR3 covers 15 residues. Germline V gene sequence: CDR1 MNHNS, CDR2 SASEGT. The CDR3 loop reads CASTMTSGSSHEQYF. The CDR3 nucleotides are TGTGCCAGCACTATGACTAGCGGGAGTTCCCACGAGCAGTACTTC.

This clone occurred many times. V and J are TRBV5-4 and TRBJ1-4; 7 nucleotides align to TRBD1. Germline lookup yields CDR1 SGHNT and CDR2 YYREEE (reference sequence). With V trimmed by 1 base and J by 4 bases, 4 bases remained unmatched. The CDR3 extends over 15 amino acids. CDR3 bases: TGTGCCAGCAGCTTGCGGACAGGCAATAATGAAAAACTGTTTTTT. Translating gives CASSLRTGNNEKLFF. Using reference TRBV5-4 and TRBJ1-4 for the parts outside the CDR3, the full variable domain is ETGVTQSPTHLIKTRGQQVTLRCSSQSGHNTVSWYQQALGQGPQFIFQYYREEENGRGNFPPRFSGLQFPNYSSELNVNALELDDSALYLCASSLRTGNNEKLFFGSGTQLSVL.

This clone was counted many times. The CDR3 DNA follows: TGTGCCAGCAGCGGTCGGGGACAGACCACAGATACGCAGTATTTT. Protein product: CASSGRGQTTDTQYF. The chain joins TRBV9 to TRBJ2-3; the match to TRBD1 covers 7 bases. This CDR3 region has 15 residues. Trimming took 3 bases from V and 2 from J; bases not matched to a gene: 6. The V gene's germline CDR1 is SGDLS and CDR2 YYNGEE.

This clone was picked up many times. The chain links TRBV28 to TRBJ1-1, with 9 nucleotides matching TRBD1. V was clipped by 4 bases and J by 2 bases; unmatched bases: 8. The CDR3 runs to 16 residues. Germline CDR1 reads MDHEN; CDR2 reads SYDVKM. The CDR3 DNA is TGTGCCAGCAGTTACCCCTTGGGACAGGGTAACACTGAAGCTTTCTTT. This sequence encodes CASSYPLGQGNTEAFF.

The CDR3 DNA reads TGTGCCAGCAGCTCCCACGGGCTAGCGGGGGGATATACGCAGTATTTT. It is translated as CASSSHGLAGGYTQYF. The gene calls are TRBV28 and TRBJ2-3; TRBD2 aligns across 11 bases. Trimming at V came to 6 bases and at J to 7 bases, leaving 12 bases not matched to a gene. CDR3 length: 16 amino acids. The germline V gene has CDR1 MDHEN and CDR2 SYDVKM.

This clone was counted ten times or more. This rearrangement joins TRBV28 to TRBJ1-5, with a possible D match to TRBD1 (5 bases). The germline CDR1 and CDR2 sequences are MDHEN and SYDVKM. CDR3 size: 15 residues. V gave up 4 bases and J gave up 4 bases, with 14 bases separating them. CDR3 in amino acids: CASSSLRGGNQPQHF. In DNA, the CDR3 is TGTGCCAGCAGTTCTTTAAGGGGCGGAAATCAGCCCCAGCATTTT.

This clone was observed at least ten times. As DNA, the CDR3 is TGTGCCAGCAGGGAGACTAGCGGGGGCATCTACGAGCAGTACGTC. This gives the protein CASRETSGGIYEQYV. The V call is TRBV11-2, the J call TRBJ2-7; 12 positions agree with TRBD2. Germline V gene sequence: CDR1 SGHAT, CDR2 FQNNGV. Trimming took 6 bases from V and 3 from J; bases not matched to a gene: 6. The CDR3 contains 15 residues.

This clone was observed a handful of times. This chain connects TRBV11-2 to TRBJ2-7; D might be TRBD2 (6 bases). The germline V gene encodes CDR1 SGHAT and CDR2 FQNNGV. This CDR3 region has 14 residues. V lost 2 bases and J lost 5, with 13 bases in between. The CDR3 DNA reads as TGTGCCAGCAGCTTACTCCGGGAGCGGGACGAGCAGTACTTC. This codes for CASSLLRERDEQYF.

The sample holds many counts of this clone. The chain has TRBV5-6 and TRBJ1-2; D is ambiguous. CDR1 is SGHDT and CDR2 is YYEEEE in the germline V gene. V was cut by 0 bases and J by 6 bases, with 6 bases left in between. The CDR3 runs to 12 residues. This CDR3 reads CASSLGRNGYTF. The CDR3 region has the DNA TGTGCCAGCAGCTTGGGCAGGAATGGCTACACCTTC.

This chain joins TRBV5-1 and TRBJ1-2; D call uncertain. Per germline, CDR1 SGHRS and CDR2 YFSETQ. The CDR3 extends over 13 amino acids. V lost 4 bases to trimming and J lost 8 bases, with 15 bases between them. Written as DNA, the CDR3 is TGCGCCAGCAGCCGAGGTACGGAGAGAGGCTACACCTTC. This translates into CASSRGTERGYTF. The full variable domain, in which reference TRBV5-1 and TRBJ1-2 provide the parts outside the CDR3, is KAGVTQTPRYLIKTRGQQVTLSCSPISGHRSVSWYQQTPGQGLQFLFEYFSETQRNKGNFPGRFSGRQFSNSRSEMNVSTLELGDSALYLCASSRGTERGYTFGSGTRLTVV.

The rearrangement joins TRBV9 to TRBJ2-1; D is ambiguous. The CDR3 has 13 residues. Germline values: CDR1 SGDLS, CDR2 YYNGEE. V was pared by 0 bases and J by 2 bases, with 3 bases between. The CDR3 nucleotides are TGTGCCAGCAGCGTAGCAACCTACAATGAGCAGTTCTTC. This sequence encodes CASSVATYNEQFF.

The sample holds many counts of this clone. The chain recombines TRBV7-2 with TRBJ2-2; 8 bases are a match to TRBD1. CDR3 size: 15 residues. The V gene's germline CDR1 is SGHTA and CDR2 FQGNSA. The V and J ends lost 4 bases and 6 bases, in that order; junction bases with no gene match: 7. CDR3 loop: CASSSLRGRSGELFF. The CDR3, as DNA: TGTGCCAGCAGCTCTCTCAGGGGGCGATCCGGGGAGCTGTTTTTT.

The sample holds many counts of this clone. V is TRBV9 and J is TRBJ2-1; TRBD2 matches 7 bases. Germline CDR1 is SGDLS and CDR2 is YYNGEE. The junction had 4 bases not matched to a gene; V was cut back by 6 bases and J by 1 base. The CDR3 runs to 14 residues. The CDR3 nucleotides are TGTGCCAGCACGGCGGGAGCGTCCTACAATGAGCAGTTCTTC. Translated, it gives CASTAGASYNEQFF.

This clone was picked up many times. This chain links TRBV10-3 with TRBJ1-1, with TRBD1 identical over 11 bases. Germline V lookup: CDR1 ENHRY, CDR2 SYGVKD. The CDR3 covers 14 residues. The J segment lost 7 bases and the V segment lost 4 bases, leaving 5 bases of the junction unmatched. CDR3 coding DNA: TGTGCCATCAGTGGGACAGGGGGCGGGGGTGAAGCTTTCTTT. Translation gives CAISGTGGGGEAFF.

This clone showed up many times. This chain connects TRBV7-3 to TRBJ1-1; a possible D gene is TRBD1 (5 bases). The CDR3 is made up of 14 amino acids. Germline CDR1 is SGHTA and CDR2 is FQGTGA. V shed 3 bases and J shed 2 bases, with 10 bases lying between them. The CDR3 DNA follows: TGTGCCAGCAGCTTGGGGCAGCGTAACACTGAAGCTTTCTTT. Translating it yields CASSLGQRNTEAFF.

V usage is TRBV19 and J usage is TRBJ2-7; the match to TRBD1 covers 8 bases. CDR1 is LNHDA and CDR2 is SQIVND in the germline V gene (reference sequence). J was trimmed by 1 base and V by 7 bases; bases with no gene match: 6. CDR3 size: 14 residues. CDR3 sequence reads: CASTKGQESYEQYF. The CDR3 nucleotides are TGTGCCAGTACCAAGGGACAGGAGTCCTACGAGCAGTACTTC.

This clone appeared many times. The CDR3 protein is CAISESILFGPGELFF. The CDR3 nucleotides read TGTGCCATCAGTGAGTCGATCCTGTTTGGGCCCGGGGAGCTGTTTTTT. The rearrangement links TRBV10-3 to TRBJ2-2; D ambiguous. Germline V gives CDR1 ENHRY, CDR2 SYGVKD. This CDR3 has 16 residues. V dropped 0 bases and J dropped 6 bases, with 14 bases sitting between them.

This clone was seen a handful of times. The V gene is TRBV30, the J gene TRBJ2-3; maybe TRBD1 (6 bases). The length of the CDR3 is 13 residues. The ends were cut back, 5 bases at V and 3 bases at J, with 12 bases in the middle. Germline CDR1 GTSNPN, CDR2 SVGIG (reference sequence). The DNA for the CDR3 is TGTGCCTGGGGGGGCTTGGGAACAGATACGCAGTATTTT. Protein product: CAWGGLGTDTQYF.

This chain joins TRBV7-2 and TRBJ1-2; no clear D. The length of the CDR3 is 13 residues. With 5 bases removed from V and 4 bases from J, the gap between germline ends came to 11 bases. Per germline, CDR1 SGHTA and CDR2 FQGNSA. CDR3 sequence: CASSPLVAYGYTF. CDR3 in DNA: TGTGCCAGCAGCCCTCTGGTAGCCTATGGCTACACCTTC.

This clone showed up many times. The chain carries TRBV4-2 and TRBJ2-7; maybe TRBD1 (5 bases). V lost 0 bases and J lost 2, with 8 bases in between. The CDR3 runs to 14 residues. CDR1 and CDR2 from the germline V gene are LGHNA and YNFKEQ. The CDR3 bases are TGTGCCAGCAGCCAAGAACGACAGACCTACGAGCAGTACTTC. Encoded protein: CASSQERQTYEQYF.

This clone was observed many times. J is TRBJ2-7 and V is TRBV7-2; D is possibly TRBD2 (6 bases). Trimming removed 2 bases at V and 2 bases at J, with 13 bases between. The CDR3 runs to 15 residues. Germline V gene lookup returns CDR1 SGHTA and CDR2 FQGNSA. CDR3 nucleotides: TGTGCCAGCAGCTTAAGTCCAGCGGGCACCTACGAGCAGTACTTC. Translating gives CASSLSPAGTYEQYF.